This T cell receptor (beta chain) was recovered during a study of T cells in Graves' hyperthyroidism and ophthalmopathy. RNA transcripts provided the source from which TCR beta CDR3 regions were amplified. The TCR CDR3 first-round RT-PCR relied on the HTBI primer set. Via MiXCR, TCRdb re-called the multiplex PCR reads, giving one row per CDR3 protein. The sample consists of approximately 250,000 distinct CDR3 sequences, roughly a quarter of them appearing once. This clonotype was observed many times. Its antigen is not identified. V shed 5 bases and J 6 bases; nucleotides not matched to a gene: 13. The CDR3 loop spans 15 amino acids. General study findings and limits: Appearing also in blood were most of the thyroid clonotypes expanded above 0.001.

The receptor comes from a woman in her forties with Graves' ophthalmopathy. The V call is TRBV12-3 or TRBV12-4, the J call TRBJ2-7; 7 positions match TRBD2. The material sequenced was blood. The CDR3 DNA reads as TGTGCCAGCAGTCCCGGGCGGGAGAAAGGACGCGAGCAGTACTTC. The encoded protein is CASSPGREKGREQYF.